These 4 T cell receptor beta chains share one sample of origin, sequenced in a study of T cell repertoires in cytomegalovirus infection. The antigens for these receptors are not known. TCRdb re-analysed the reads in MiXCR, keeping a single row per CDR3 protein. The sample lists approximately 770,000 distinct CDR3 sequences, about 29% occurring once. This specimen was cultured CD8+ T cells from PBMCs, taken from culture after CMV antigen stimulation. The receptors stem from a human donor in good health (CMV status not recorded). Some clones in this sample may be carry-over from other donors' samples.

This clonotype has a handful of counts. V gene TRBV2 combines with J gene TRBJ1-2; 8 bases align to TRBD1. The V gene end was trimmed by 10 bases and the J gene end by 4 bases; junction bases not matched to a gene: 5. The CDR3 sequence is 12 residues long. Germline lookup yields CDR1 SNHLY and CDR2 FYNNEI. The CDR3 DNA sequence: TGTGCCACCGTGGACAGGGCCTATGGCTACACCTTC. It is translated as CATVDRAYGYTF.

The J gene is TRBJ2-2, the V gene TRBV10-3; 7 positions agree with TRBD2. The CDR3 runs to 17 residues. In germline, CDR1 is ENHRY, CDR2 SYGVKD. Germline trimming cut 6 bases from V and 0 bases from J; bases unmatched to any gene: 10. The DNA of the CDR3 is TGTGCCATCAGCCATCCTTCTCTAGCGGCGAACACCGGGGAGCTGTTTTTT. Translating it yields CAISHPSLAANTGELFF.

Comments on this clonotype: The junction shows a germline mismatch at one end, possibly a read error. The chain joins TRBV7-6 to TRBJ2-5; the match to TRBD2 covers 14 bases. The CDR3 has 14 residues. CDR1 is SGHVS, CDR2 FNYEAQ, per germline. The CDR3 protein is CAGRTSGGQETQYF. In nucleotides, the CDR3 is TGTGCCGGCAGGACTAGCGGGGGGCAAGAGACCCAGTACTTC.

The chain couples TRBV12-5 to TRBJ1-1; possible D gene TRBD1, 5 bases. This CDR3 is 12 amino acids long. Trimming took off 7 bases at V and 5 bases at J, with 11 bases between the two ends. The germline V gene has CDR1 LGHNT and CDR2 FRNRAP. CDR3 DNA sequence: TGTGCTAGTGTGAGTGGGGGGACTGAAGCTTTCTTT. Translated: CASVSGGTEAFF.